This T cell receptor beta chain was sequenced during a study of blood T cells in healthy people across ages. Study-wide points: Strong correlation was found linking TCR beta diversity to naive T cell percentage.

Per the germline V gene, CDR1 is SEHNR and CDR2 is FQNEAQ (reference sequence). Between the trimmed V and J ends, which lost 7 bases and 2 bases, there was a span of 17 bases. The CDR3 runs to 15 residues. Then a second PCR, running about 7 to 11 cycles, was carried out with a sample-barcoded 5' primer and a J-beta primer mix. TCRdb re-called the 5' RACE reads through MiXCR, storing one row per CDR3 protein. Among over a million distinct CDR3 sequences listed, under 55% were seen once. Remarks on this clonotype: Its antigen is unidentified.

The source is a woman in her fifties or sixties in good health. Specimen: blood. The rearrangement joins TRBV7-9 to TRBJ2-5; possible D gene TRBD2, 6 bases. The CDR3 nucleotides read TGTGCCAGCACCTCTCGGTTTGGAGGGCAAGAGACCCAGTACTTC. This codes for CASTSRFGGQETQYF.